One sample yielded the 16 T cell receptor beta chains listed below, sequenced in a study of CD4 T cells in relation to SARS-CoV-2 and coronaviruses. The antigens for these receptors are not known. Assay: immunoSEQ multiplex PCR; the TCRdb copy retains only in-frame clones and omits some. The sample comprises about 36,000 clones, around 77% of which are singletons, and 20% rests with the top ten. Sequenced: memory CD4+ T cells from PBMCs, cultured in vitro. All receptors derive from an adult with COVID-19.

V usage is TRBV6-5 and J usage is TRBJ2-1, with D unresolved. The V gene's germline CDR1 is MNHEY and CDR2 SVGAGI. This CDR3 is built from 13 residues. The germline V and J ends were trimmed by 2 bases and 9 bases, with 11 bases remaining between them. CDR3 amino acids: CASSYHRRSEQFF. For the CDR3, the DNA is TGTGCCAGCAGTTACCATCGTCGCAGTGAGCAGTTCTTC.

This chain uses TRBV4-2 with TRBJ1-1; D is uncertain. The CDR3 totals 16 residues. CDR1 and CDR2 (germline): LGHNA, YNFKEQ. Trimming took off 0 bases at V and 11 bases at J, with 22 bases between the two ends. This chain's CDR3 is CASSQELIKMGASAFF. DNA for the CDR3: TGTGCCAGCAGCCAAGAACTTATAAAAATGGGAGCATCGGCTTTCTTT.

The sample holds a few counts of this clone. J is TRBJ1-1 and V is TRBV6-6; D unclear. In germline, CDR1 is MNHNY, CDR2 SVGAGI (reference sequence). Trimming pared 1 base from V and 8 bases from J, leaving 8 bases between. This CDR3 region has 12 residues. CDR3 nucleotides: TGTGCCAGCAGTTACTATGACGGCGAAGCTTTCTTT. Protein sequence: CASSYYDGEAFF.

This clone was found once. This chain uses TRBV19 with TRBJ2-7; D is tentatively TRBD1 or TRBD2 (5 bases each). The CDR3 runs 11 residues. CDR1 LNHDA and CDR2 SQIVND come from the germline V gene (reference sequence). V was clipped by 6 bases and J by 4 bases, with 7 bases between them. The DNA of the CDR3 is TGTGCCAGTAGCGGGACGTACGAGCAGTACTTC. Its protein product is CASSGTYEQYF.

The V gene is TRBV5-1, the J gene TRBJ2-7, with TRBD2 matching over 8 bases. The CDR3 is made up of 14 amino acids. Trimming took 2 bases from V and 6 from J; bases not matched to a gene: 7. Germline CDR1 is SGHRS and CDR2 is YFSETQ. CDR3: CASSLRDGRAEQYF. CDR3 sequence (DNA): TGCGCCAGCAGCTTACGGGACGGGAGGGCCGAGCAGTACTTC.

The V call is TRBV19, the J call TRBJ1-5; D is uncertain. V was cut by 5 bases and J by 4 bases, with 18 bases left in between. The germline V gene encodes CDR1 LNHDA and CDR2 SQIVND (reference sequence). The CDR3 runs to 16 residues. This chain's CDR3 is CASSPLAGKRNQPQHF. CDR3 DNA sequence: TGTGCCAGTAGTCCCCTTGCGGGGAAGCGAAATCAGCCCCAGCATTTT.

The CDR3, as DNA: TGTGCCAGCAGTAATGAAAAGTTTATTGGGACCCAGTACTTC. This sequence encodes CASSNEKFIGTQYF. The chain recombines TRBV28 with TRBJ2-5; D not resolved. Trimming shortened V by 5 bases and J by 7 bases, and 17 bases separated the two germline ends. CDR3 length: 14 residues. In germline, CDR1 is MDHEN, CDR2 SYDVKM.

The table lists this clone with a few counts. V usage is TRBV5-1 and J usage is TRBJ2-2; D possibly corresponds to TRBD1 (6 bases). This CDR3 spans 15 amino acids. The germline gives CDR1 SGHRS, CDR2 YFSETQ. The V gene lost 4 bases and the J gene lost 3 bases, with 13 bases spanning the gap. The DNA for the CDR3 is TGCGCCAGCAGCGGGCCAGGGGTGGACACCGGGGAGCTGTTTTTT. It yields the protein CASSGPGVDTGELFF. The full variable domain, with the rest looked up from reference TRBV5-1 and TRBJ2-2, is KAGVTQTPRYLIKTRGQQVTLSCSPISGHRSVSWYQQTPGQGLQFLFEYFSETQRNKGNFPGRFSGRQFSNSRSEMNVSTLELGDSALYLCASSGPGVDTGELFFGEGSRLTVL.

V is TRBV6-6 and J is TRBJ1-2, with D unclear. Germline-derived CDR1 and CDR2 are MNHNY and SVGAGI (reference sequence). There are 14 residues in the CDR3. The V end lost 0 bases, the J end lost 3 bases, and 8 bases lay between the germline ends. CDR3 coding DNA: TGTGCCAGCAGTTACTCCGGCAGTCACTATGGCTACACCTTC. Protein sequence: CASSYSGSHYGYTF.

The chain has TRBV5-1 and TRBJ2-6, with 8 nucleotides matching TRBD1. This CDR3 comprises 17 residues. Germline CDR1 is SGHRS and CDR2 is YFSETQ. V lost 4 bases to trimming and J lost 2 bases; unmatched junction nucleotides: 8. CDR3 coding DNA: TGCGCCAGCAGCCTCGGACAGGGCCCCCCTGGGGCCAACGTCCTGACTTTC. Translated, it gives CASSLGQGPPGANVLTF.

This chain uses TRBV25-1 with TRBJ1-2, with 8 bases matching TRBD1. Trimming took 3 bases from V and 3 from J; bases not matched to a gene: 6. Germline V gives CDR1 MGHDK, CDR2 SYGVNS. The CDR3 totals 15 residues. The CDR3: CASSDRQGPHYGYTF. DNA for the CDR3: TGTGCCAGCAGTGATAGACAGGGGCCCCACTATGGCTACACCTTC.

Only a few counts were recorded for this clone. The chain links TRBV19 to TRBJ1-2; TRBD1 matches at 9 bases. Trimming cost V 5 bases and J 4 bases; bases outside gene matches: 8. There are 15 residues in the CDR3. Germline V gene data show CDR1 as LNHDA and CDR2 as SQIVND (reference sequence). The CDR3 region has the DNA TGTGCCAGTAGTCTACGGACAGGGGTGGTCTATGGCTACACCTTC. This gives the protein CASSLRTGVVYGYTF.

The gene calls are TRBV5-1 and TRBJ2-7; a weak D match, TRBD1 (6 bases). This CDR3 region has 14 residues. Trimming left V 4 bases short and J 0 bases short, with 11 bases between. Per the germline V gene, CDR1 is SGHRS and CDR2 is YFSETQ. CDR3 sequence (DNA): TGCGCCAGCAGCCCGCAGGGGCTCTCCTACGAGCAGTACTTC. The encoded protein is CASSPQGLSYEQYF.

By its share, this clone is medium-sized. The V gene is TRBV10-1, the J gene TRBJ2-3; no clear D. The CDR3 extends over 13 amino acids. The germline gives CDR1 WNHNN, CDR2 SYGVQD (reference sequence). V was cut by 4 bases and J by 1 base, with 6 bases left in between. The CDR3 sequence is CASSAYGTDTQYF. Written as DNA, the CDR3 is TGCGCCAGCAGTGCGTACGGCACAGATACGCAGTATTTT.

This clone occurred a few times. The chain uses TRBV5-1 and TRBJ1-1; D perhaps matches TRBD1 (5 bases). V gave up 2 bases and J gave up 0 bases, with 11 bases separating them. Germline CDR1 is SGHRS and CDR2 is YFSETQ. The CDR3 is 15 residues long. The CDR3 loop is CASSFTQGMNTEAFF. The CDR3 DNA sequence: TGCGCCAGCAGCTTTACGCAGGGAATGAACACTGAAGCTTTCTTT.

V gene TRBV27 combines with J gene TRBJ2-7; the D is unclear. The V end was cut by 5 bases, the J end by 4 bases, with 12 bases between. Germline V gives CDR1 MNHEY, CDR2 SMNVEV (reference sequence). The CDR3 is 13 amino acids. The CDR3 protein is CASSVASGYEQYF. For the CDR3, the DNA is TGTGCCAGCAGTGTTGCTTCCGGGTACGAGCAGTACTTC.